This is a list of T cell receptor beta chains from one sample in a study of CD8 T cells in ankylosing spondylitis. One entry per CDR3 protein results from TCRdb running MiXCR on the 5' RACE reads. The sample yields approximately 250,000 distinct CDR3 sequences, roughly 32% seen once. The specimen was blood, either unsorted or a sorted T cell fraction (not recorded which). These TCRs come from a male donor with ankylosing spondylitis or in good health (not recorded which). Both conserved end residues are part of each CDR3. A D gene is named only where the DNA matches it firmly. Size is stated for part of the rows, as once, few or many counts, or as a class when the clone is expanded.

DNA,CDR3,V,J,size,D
TGCAGTGCTTACCGGCCGGCTCCTAATGAAAAACTGTTTTTT,CSAYRPAPNEKLFF,TRBV20-1,TRBJ1-4,few,-
TGTGCCAGCAGTTTTGGTCAGGGGATGGGGAATGAGCAGTTCTTC,CASSFGQGMGNEQFF,TRBV12-3/TRBV12-4,TRBJ2-1,few,-
TGTGCCAGCAGCCTCCTCTGGGACAGTGGCAATGAGCAGTTCTTC,CASSLLWDSGNEQFF,TRBV4-2,TRBJ2-1,-,TRBD1
TGTGCCATCAGTAAAGTAACCGGGGAGCTGTTTTTT,CAISKVTGELFF,TRBV10-3,TRBJ2-2,few,-
TGTGCCAGCGGCGCGGGGGGAACAGATACGCAGTATTTT,CASGAGGTDTQYF,TRBV6-6,TRBJ2-3,few,TRBD2
TGCAGCGTTGACGTCGACTACGAGCAGTACTTC,CSVDVDYEQYF,TRBV29-1,TRBJ2-7,many,-
TGCGCCAGCAGCGGAAAGGACACTGAAGCTTTCTTT,CASSGKDTEAFF,TRBV4-1,TRBJ1-1,few,-
TGCAGCGTTGAGGTAGCGGGGGAGATAGATACGCAGTATTTT,CSVEVAGEIDTQYF,TRBV29-1,TRBJ2-3,many,TRBD2
TGTGCCAGCAACGACAGGGGGCGTGATGTAGCAGATACGCAGTATTTT,CASNDRGRDVADTQYF,TRBV12-3/TRBV12-4,TRBJ2-3,-,TRBD1
TGCAGTGCTAACTTAGCGGGGCCCTACAATGAGCAGTTCTTC,CSANLAGPYNEQFF,TRBV20-1,TRBJ2-1,-,TRBD2
TGCGCCAGCAGCCAATGGACAGGGGTGACTGAAGCTTTCTTT,CASSQWTGVTEAFF,TRBV4-1,TRBJ1-1,-,TRBD1
TGTGCCAGCAGCCTCGAGGTAGCGGCGCAGTACTTC,CASSLEVAAQYF,TRBV12-3/TRBV12-4,TRBJ2-7,few,-
TGTGCCAGCAGTTTAATCGGGGAGACCCAGTACTTC,CASSLIGETQYF,TRBV12-3/TRBV12-4,TRBJ2-5,few,-
TGCGCCAGCAGCCAACCCGGGCCCGTCCTTTCCCTTGGCTACACCTTC,CASSQPGPVLSLGYTF,TRBV4-1,TRBJ1-2,-,-
TGTGCCAGCAGCCTCTCGCAGGGCAAAAACACTGAAGCTTTCTTT,CASSLSQGKNTEAFF,TRBV3-1,TRBJ1-1,-,-
TGTGCCAGCAGCTCTCCCCTAGCGGGGTATCAAGAGACCCAGTACTTC,CASSSPLAGYQETQYF,TRBV11-2,TRBJ2-5,-,TRBD2
TGTGCCAGCAGTGATCCGGGACAGGGGGCTAATGAGCAGTTCTTC,CASSDPGQGANEQFF,TRBV12-3/TRBV12-4,TRBJ2-1,few,TRBD1
TGCAGTGCTAGAGTAGCGGGAAGCTCCTACAATGAGCAGTTCTTC,CSARVAGSSYNEQFF,TRBV20-1,TRBJ2-1,-,TRBD2
TGTGCCAGCAGCCCGCGGGCCTCGGGAAACACCATATATTTT,CASSPRASGNTIYF,TRBV5-4,TRBJ1-3,few,-
TGTGCCAGCAGCTTAGTGGGGGGTGAGCAGTTCTTC,CASSLVGGEQFF,TRBV5-1,TRBJ2-1,many,-
TGCAGTGCTAGAGATCCTAGTTGGCAGGGAATGGACGAGCAGTACTTC,CSARDPSWQGMDEQYF,TRBV20-1,TRBJ2-7,-,-
TGCGCCAGCAGCAAAGAGTCAGGCGCCTTAGTTGAGCAGTACTTC,CASSKESGALVEQYF,TRBV5-1,TRBJ2-7,many,-